This TCR beta chain came from a study of T-cell memory formation after mild COVID-19. As regards this clonotype: No antigen is known for it.

The CDR3 spans 12 residues. CDR1 and CDR2 from the germline V gene are MDHEN and SYDVKM. The ends were cut back, 5 bases at V and 6 bases at J, with 8 bases in the middle. TCRdb called the 5' RACE reads again in MiXCR, with one record for every CDR3 protein. The data contain roughly 120,000 distinct CDR3 sequences, 15% to 20% of them singletons. Study-wide results and limits: Unconfirmed was the SARS-CoV-2 specificity of second-wave clones that peaked on day 37.

Sequenced material: PBMCs or a T cell subset sorted from them (not recorded which). V gene TRBV28 combines with J gene TRBJ1-5; D possibly corresponds to TRBD1 (5 bases). The TCR sequence derives from an adult woman who had mild COVID-19 (a few samples of this study predate the infection). Cell type and time point are not known. In nucleotides, the CDR3 is TGTGCCAGCAGTGGGACGGTTCAGCCCCAGCATTTT. It specifies CASSGTVQPQHF.